This entry concerns a single T cell receptor beta chain. An end of the junction does not agree with germline; a read error may underlie this. The entry originates in a study of blood T cell repertoires in COVID-19. Study background: Donors in the United States, Italy and Spain gave samples during acute or convalescent COVID-19. Sources were T cells, B-cell-depleted T cells, or PBMCs; the material itself was cDNA or gDNA.

The CDR3 covers 13 residues. Looked up from germline, CDR1 is SGHVS and CDR2 is FQNEAQ. Authors' data handling: Reference gene primer amplification gave nucleated cell count estimates. Only in-frame clones appear in the TCRdb table, and some are missing; sequencing was by immunoSEQ multiplex PCR. That table supplies the V and J calls and clone size; D and trimming were determined from the DNA. The sample lists 650,000 to 800,000 clones; 85% to 90% were seen once. This TCR was recovered from a woman aged 18-29 years with acute or convalescent COVID-19. Sequencing used peripheral blood. V usage is TRBV7-8 and J usage is TRBJ2-2, with TRBD2 matching 7 bases. CDR3 loop: CASTSGAAGLRIF. DNA for the CDR3: TGTGCCAGCACCTCTGGGGCAGCGGGGCTCCGGATTTTT.